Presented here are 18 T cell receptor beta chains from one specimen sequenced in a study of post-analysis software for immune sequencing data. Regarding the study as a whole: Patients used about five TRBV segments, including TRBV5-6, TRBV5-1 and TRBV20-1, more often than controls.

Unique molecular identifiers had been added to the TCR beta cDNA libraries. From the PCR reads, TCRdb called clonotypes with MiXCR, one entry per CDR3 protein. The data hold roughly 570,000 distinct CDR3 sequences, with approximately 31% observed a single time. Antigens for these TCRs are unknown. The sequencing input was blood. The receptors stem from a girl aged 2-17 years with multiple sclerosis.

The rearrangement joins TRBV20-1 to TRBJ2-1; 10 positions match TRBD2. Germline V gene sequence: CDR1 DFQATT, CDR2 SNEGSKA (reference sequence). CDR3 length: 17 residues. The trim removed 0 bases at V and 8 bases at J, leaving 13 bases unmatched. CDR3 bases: TGCAGTGCTAGAGAGCCTGGACTAGCGGAGGGGCGTGATGAGCAGTTCTTC. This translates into CSAREPGLAEGRDEQFF.

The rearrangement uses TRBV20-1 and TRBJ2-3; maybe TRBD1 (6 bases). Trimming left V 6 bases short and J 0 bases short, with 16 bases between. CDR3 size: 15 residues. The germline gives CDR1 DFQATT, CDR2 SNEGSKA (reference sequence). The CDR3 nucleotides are TGCAGTGCGCGACAGGCCTTCTCTAGCACAGATACGCAGTATTTT. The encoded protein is CSARQAFSSTDTQYF.

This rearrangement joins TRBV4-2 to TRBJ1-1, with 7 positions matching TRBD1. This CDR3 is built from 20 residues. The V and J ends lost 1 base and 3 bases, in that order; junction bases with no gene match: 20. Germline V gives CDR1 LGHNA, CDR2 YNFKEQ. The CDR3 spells CASSQVRQGMMGGGYTEAFF. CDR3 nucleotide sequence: TGTGCCAGCAGCCAAGTGCGACAGGGAATGATGGGGGGCGGGTACACTGAAGCTTTCTTT.

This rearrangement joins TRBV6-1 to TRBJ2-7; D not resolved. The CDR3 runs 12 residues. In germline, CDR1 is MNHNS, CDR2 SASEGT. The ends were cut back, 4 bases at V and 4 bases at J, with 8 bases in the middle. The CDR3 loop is CASSGPIYEQYF. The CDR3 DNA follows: TGTGCCAGCAGTGGCCCGATTTACGAGCAGTACTTC.

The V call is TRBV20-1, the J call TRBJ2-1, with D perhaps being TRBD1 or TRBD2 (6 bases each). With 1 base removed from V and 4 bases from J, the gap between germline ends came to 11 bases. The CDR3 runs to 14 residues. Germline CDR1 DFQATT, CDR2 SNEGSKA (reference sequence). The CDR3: CSARVRGTYNEQFF. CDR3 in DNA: TGCAGTGCTAGAGTACGGGGGACATACAATGAGCAGTTCTTC.

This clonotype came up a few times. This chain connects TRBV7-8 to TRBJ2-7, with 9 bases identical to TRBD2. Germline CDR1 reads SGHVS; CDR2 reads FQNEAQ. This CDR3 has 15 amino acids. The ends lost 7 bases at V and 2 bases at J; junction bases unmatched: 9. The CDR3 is CASNPSSGATYEQYF. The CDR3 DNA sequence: TGTGCCAGCAATCCATCTAGCGGGGCTACCTACGAGCAGTACTTC.

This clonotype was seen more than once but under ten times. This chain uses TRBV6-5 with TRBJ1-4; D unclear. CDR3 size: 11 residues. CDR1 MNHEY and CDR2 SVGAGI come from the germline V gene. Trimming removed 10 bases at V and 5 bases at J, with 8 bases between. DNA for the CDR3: TGTGCCACCCACAAGAATGAAAAACTGTTTTTT. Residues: CATHKNEKLFF.

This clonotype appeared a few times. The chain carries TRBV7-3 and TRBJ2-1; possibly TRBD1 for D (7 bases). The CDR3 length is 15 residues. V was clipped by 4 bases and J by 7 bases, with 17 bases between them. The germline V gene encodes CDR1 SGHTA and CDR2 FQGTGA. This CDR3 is CASSWRGLTGNEQFF. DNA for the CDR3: TGTGCCAGCAGCTGGAGGGGGCTGACGGGGAATGAGCAGTTCTTC. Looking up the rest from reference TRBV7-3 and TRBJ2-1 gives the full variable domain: GAGVSQTPSNKVTEKGKYVELRCDPISGHTALYWYRQSLGQGPEFLIYFQGTGAADDSGLPNDRFFAVRPEGSVSTLKIQRTERGDSAVYLCASSWRGLTGNEQFFGPGTRLTVL.

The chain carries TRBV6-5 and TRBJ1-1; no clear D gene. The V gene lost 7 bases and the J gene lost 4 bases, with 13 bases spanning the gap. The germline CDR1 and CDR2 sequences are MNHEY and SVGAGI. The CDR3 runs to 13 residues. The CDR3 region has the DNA TGTGCCAGCAATAAGGGTTGGGGCACTGAAGCTTTCTTT. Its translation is CASNKGWGTEAFF.

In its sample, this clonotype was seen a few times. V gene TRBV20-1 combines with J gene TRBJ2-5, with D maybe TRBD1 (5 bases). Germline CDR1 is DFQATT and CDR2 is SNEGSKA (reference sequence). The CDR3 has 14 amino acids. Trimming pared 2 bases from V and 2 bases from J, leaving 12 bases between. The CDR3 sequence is CSARFGQGQETQYF. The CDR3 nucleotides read TGCAGTGCTAGATTCGGGCAGGGACAAGAGACCCAGTACTTC.

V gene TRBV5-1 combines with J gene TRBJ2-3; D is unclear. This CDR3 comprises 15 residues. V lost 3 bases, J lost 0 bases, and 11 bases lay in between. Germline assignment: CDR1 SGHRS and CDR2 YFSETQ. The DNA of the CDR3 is TGCGCCAGCAGCTCAACCGACCAGAGCACAGATACGCAGTATTTT. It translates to CASSSTDQSTDTQYF. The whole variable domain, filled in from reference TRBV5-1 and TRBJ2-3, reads KAGVTQTPRYLIKTRGQQVTLSCSPISGHRSVSWYQQTPGQGLQFLFEYFSETQRNKGNFPGRFSGRQFSNSRSEMNVSTLELGDSALYLCASSSTDQSTDTQYFGPGTRLTVL.

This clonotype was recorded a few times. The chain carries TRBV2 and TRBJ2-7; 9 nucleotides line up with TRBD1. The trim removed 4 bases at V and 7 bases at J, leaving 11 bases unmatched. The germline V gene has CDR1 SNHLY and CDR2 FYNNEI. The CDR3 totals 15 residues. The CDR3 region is CASSGTGQGFVEQYF. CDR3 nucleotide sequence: TGTGCCAGCAGTGGGACGGGACAGGGATTCGTGGAGCAGTACTTC.

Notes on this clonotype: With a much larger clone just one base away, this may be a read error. CDR3 sequence reads: CTSSPTGGASETQYF. The CDR3 nucleotides read TGTACCAGCAGCCCTACCGGGGGGGCGTCAGAGACCCAGTACTTC. The rearrangement uses TRBV7-2 and TRBJ2-5, with 8 bases matching TRBD2. After removal of 5 bases from V and 4 bases from J, the junction contained 9 bases not matched to a gene. Germline loops: CDR1 SGHTA, CDR2 FQGNSA. The CDR3 is made up of 15 amino acids.

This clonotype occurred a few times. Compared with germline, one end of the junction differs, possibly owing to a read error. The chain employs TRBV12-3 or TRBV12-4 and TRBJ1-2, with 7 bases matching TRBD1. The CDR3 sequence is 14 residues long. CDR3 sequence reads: CASSLGGAGYGYTF. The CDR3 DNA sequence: TGTGCCAGCAGCTTAGGGGGCGCCGGCTATGGCTACACCTTC.

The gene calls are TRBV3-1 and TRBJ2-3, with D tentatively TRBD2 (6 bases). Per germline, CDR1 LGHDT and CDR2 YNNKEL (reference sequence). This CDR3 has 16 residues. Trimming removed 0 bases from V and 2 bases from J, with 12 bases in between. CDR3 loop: CASSQEDYSYTDTQYF. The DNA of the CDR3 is TGTGCCAGCAGCCAAGAGGACTATTCCTACACAGATACGCAGTATTTT.

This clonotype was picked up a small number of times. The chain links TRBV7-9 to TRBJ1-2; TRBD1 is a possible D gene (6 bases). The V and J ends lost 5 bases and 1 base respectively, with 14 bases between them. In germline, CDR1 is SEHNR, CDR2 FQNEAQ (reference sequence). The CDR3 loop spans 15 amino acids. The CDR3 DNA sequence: TGTGCCAGCAGCCTTGGGACATCGCGTAACTATGGCTACACCTTC. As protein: CASSLGTSRNYGYTF.

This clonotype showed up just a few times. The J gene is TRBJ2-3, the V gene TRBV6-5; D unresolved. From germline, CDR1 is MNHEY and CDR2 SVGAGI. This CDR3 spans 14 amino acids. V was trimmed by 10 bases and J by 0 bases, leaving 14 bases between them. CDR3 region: CATQSSLSTDTQYF. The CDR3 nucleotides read TGTGCCACACAAAGTTCACTGAGCACAGATACGCAGTATTTT.

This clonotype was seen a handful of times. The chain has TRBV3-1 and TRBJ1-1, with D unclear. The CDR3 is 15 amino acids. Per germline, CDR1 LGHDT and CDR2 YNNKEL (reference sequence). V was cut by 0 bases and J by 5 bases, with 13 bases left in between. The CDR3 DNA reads TGTGCCAGCAGCCAAGACGGGTACAGTTGGACTGAAGCTTTCTTT. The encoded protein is CASSQDGYSWTEAFF.